The entry below gives a single TCR beta chain sequence along with its context. The sample is drawn from a study of blood T cell repertoires in COVID-19. Across the whole study: The United States, Italy and Spain supplied acute and convalescent COVID-19 samples. Nucleic acid was either cDNA or gDNA, and it came from T cells, B-cell-depleted T cells, or PBMCs.

The CDR3 extends over 16 amino acids. In the study's own analysis: Reference gene primers were amplified, and this amplification served to estimate nucleated cell counts. Clones were read by immunoSEQ multiplex PCR, and TCRdb kept only the in-frame ones, dropping some. V and J calls and clone size are copied from that table; D and trimming were computed from the DNA. The sample consists of around 150,000 clones, approximately 80% of them appearing once. The sequenced sample consisted of peripheral blood. The source of this sequence is a woman older than 75 with acute or convalescent COVID-19. The chain recombines TRBV21-1 with TRBJ2-7; TRBD2 is the table's D call and was not checked against the DNA. TRBV21-1 is noted as a pseudogene. CDR3 in amino acids: CASRRRVAGVPGEQYF. The CDR3 DNA follows: TGTGCCAGCCGACGGCGGGTAGCGGGAGTACCTGGGGAGCAGTACTTC.